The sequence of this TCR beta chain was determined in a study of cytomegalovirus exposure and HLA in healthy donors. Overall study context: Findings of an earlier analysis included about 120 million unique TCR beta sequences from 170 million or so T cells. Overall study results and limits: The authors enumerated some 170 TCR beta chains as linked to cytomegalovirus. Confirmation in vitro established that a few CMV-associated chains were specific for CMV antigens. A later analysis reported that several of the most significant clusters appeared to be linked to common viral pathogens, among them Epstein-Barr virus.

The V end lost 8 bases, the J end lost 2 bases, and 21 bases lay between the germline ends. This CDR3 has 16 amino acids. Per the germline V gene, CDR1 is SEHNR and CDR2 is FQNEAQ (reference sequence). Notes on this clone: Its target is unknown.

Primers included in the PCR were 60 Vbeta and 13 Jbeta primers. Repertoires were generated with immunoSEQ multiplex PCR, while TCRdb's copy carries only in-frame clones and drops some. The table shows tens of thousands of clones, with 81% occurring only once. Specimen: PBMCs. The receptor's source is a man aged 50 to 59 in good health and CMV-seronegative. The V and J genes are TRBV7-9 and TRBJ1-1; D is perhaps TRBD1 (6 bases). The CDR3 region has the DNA TGTGCCAGCGTCCCGGCCAAGGGGGAGAGCAACACTGAAGCTTTCTTT. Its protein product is CASVPAKGESNTEAFF.